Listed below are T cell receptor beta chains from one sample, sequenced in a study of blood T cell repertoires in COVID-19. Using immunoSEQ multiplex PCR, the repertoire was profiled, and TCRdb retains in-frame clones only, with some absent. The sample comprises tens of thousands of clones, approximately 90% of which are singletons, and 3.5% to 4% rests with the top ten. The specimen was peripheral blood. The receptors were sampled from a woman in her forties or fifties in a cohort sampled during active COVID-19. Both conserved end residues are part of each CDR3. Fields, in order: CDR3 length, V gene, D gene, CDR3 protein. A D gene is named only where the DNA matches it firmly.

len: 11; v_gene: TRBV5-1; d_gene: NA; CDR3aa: CASVGGNEAFF
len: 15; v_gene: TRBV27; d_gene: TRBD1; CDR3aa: CASSRQGAGTDTQYF
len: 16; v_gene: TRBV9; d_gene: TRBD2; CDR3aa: CASSAGLAGAGNEQFF
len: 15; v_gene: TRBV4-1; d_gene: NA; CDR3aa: CASSQGGMGNQPQHF
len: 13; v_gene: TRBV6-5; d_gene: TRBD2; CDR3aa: CASTGTSGLTQYF
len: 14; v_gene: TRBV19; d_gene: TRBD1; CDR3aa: CASNTGTGNEKLFF
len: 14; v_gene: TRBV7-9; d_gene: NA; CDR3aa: CASSLGLEAGELFF
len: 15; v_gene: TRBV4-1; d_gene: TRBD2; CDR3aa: CASSQVGRGSYEQYF
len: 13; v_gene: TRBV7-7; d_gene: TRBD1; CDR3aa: CASSKTGAETQYF
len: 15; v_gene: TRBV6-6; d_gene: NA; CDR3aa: CASRGPTGPNEKLFF
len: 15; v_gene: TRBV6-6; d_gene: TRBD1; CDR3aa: CASTSQGAAGNTIYF
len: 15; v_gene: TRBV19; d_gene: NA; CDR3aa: CASSIVSRPTGELFF
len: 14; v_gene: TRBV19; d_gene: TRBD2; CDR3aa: CASSMIGRAGEQFF
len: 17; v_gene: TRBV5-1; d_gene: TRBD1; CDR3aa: CASRSLFGTGVQETQYF
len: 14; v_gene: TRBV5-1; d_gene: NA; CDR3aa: CASSLPGKVYGYTF
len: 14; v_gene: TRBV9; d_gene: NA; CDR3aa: CASSARRVSYEQYF
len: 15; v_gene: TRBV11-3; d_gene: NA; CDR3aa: CASSLNYAVSYEQYF
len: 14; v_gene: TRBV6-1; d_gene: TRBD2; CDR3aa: CASSEDGLADTQYF
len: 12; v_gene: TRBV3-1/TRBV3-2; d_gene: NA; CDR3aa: CASSQALTEAFF
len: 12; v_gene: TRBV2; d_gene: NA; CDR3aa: CASSAVRAGQYF
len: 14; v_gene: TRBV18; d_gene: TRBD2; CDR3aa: CASSPAGGPREQYF
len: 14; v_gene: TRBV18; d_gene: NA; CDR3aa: CASSPRRDNYGYTF
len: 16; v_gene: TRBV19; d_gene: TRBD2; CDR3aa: CASSPLGGRSYNEQFF
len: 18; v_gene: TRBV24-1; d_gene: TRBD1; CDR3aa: CATSDSGGQFKVTRPQHF
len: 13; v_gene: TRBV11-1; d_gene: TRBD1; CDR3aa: CASSETGAQPQHF
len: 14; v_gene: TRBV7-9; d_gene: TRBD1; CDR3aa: CASSWGQGADTQYF
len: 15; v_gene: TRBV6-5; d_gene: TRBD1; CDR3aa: CASSRDVTGVFEQYF
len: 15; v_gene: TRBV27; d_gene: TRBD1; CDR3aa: CASSSLRTGGIEQFF
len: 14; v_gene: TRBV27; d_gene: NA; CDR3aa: CASSPGQSSYEQYF
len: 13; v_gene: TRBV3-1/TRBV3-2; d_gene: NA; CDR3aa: CASSQDLSNEQFF